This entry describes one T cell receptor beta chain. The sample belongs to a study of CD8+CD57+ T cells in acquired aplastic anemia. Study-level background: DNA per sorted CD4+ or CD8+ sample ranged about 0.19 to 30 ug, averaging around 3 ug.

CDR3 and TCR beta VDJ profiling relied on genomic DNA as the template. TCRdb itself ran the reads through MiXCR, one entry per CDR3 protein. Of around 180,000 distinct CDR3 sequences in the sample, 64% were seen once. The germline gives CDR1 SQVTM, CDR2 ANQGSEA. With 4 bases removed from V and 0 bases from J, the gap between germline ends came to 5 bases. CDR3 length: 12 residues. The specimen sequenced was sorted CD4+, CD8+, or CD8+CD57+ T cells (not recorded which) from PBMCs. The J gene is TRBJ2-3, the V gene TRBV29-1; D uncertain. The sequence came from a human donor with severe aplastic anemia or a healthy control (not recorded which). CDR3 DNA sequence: TGCAGCGTTGGGAGAAGCACAGATACGCAGTATTTT. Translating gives CSVGRSTDTQYF.